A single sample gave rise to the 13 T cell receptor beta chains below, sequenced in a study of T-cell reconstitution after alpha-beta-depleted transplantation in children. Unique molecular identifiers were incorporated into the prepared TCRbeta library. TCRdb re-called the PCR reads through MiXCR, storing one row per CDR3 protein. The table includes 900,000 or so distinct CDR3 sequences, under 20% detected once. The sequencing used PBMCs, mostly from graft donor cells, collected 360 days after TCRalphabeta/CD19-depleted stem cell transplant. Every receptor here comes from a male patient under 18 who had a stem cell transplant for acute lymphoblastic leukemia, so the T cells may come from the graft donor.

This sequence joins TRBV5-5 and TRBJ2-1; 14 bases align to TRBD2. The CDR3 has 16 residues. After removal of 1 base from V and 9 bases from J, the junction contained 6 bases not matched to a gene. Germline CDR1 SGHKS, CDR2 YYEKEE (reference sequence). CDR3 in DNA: TGTGCCAGCAGCTTGCCCCCGGGACTAGCGGGAGTTGAGCAGTTCTTC. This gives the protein CASSLPPGLAGVEQFF.

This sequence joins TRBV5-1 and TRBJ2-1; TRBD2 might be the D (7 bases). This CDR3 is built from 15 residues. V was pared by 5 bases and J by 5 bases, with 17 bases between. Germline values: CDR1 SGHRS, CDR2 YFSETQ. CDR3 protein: CASSYEGGGHNEQFF. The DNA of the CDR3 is TGCGCCAGCAGTTATGAAGGGGGGGGGCACAATGAGCAGTTCTTC.

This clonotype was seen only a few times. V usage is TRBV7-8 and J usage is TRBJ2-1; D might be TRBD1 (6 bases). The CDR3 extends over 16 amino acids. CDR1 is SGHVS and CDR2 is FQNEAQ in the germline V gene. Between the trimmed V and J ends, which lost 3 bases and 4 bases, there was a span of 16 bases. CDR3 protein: CASSFSGNRVYNEQFF. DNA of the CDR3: TGTGCCAGCAGCTTTTCCGGGAACAGGGTATACAATGAGCAGTTCTTC. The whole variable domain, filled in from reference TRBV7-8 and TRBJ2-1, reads GAGVSQSPRYKVAKRGQDVALRCDPISGHVSLFWYQQALGQGPEFLTYFQNEAQLDKSGLPSDRFFAERPEGSVSTLKIQRTQQEDSAVYLCASSFSGNRVYNEQFFGPGTRLTVL.

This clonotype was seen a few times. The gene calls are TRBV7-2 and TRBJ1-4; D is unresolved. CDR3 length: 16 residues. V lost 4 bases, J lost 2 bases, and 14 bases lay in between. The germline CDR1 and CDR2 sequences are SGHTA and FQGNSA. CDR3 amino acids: CASSSGGRRTNEKLFF. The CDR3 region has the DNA TGTGCCAGCAGCTCGGGTGGACGGCGGACTAATGAAAAACTGTTTTTT.

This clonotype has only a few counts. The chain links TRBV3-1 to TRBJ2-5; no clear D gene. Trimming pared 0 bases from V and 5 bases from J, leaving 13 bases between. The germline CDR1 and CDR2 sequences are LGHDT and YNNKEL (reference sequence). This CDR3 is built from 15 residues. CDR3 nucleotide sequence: TGTGCCAGCAGCCAAGATAGTACTCGTCGGGAGACCCAGTACTTC. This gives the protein CASSQDSTRRETQYF.

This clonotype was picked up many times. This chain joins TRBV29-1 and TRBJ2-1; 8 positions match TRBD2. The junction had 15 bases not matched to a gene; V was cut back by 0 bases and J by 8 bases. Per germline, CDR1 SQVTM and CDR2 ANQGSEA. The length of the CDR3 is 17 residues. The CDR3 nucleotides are TGCAGCGTTGAAGACGTATTTGGGACTAGAACTCGCCATGAGCAGTTCTTC. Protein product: CSVEDVFGTRTRHEQFF.

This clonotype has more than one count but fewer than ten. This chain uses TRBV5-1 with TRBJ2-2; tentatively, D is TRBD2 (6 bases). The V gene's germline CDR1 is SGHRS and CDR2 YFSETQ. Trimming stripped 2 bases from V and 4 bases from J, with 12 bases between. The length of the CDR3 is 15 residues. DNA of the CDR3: TGCGCCAGCAGCTTTTTGGAGGGTTTCACCGGGGAGCTGTTTTTT. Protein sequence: CASSFLEGFTGELFF.

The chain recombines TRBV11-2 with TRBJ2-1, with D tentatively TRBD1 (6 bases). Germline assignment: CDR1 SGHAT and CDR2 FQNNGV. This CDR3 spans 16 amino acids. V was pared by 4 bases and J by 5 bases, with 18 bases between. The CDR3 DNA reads TGTGCCAGCAGCTGGGGGCTAGGGGAAGTCGACAATGAGCAGTTCTTC. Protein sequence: CASSWGLGEVDNEQFF.

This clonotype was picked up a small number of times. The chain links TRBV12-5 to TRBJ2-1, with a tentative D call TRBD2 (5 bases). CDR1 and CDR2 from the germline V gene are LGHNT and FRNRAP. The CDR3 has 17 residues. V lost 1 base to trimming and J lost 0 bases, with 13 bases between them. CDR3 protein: CASGLGLAGSSYNEQFF. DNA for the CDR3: TGTGCTAGTGGTTTGGGGCTAGCTGGGAGCTCCTACAATGAGCAGTTCTTC.

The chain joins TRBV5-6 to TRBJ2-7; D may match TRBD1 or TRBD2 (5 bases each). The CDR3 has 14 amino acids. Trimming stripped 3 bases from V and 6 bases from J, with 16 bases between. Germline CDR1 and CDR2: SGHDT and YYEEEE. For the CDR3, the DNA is TGTGCCAGCAGCTCGGGGCCGGGGCGGTTCGAGCAGTACTTC. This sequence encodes CASSSGPGRFEQYF.

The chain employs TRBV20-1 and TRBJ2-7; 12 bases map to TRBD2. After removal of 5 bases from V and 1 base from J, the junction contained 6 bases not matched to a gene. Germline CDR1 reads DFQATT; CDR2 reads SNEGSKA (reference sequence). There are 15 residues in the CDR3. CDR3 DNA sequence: TGCAGTGCTCTCAGGACTAGCGGGGTGTCCTACGAGCAGTACTTC. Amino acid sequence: CSALRTSGVSYEQYF.

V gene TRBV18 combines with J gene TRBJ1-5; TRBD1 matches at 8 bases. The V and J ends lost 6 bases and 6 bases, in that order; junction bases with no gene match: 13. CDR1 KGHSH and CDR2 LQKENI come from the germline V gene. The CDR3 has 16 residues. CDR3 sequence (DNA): TGTGCCAGCTCTCCCAACGGACAGGGTTCGGCTCAGCCCCAGCATTTT. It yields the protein CASSPNGQGSAQPQHF.

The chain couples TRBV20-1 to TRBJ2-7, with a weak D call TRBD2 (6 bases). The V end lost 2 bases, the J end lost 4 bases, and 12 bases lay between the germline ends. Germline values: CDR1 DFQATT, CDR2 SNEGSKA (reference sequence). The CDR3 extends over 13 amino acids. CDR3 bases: TGCAGTGCTAGAAACTGGCGGGGATACGAGCAGTACTTC. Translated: CSARNWRGYEQYF.